What follows is one T cell receptor (beta chain) and its context. What it recognizes is unknown. Germline V lookup: CDR1 MDHEN, CDR2 SYDVKM. Losses at the gene ends were 5 bases for V and 5 bases for J; bases not matched to a gene: 16. The CDR3 is 17 residues long. The data belong to a study of regulatory T cells. Study results and limitations: Skewed V and J usage and few unique V-J pairs marked patient repertoires, most in Tregs. In CD3G-deficient patients, conventional CD4+ T cells were enriched for hydrophobic CDR3 residues at positions 6 and 7.

Amplification used 52 TRBV primers and 13 TRBJ primers. Data came from immunoSEQ multiplex PCR; TCRdb stores just in-frame clones and leaves some out. The table shows about 23,000 clones, with about 88% occurring only once. The chain carries TRBV28 and TRBJ2-7; the match to TRBD2 covers 9 bases. The receptor was derived from a child aged 10 to 17 with CD3G deficiency. The sequencing input was conventional CD4+ T cells sorted from blood. CDR3 amino acids: CASSGSSGGRASNEQYF. In nucleotides, the CDR3 is TGTGCCAGCAGTGGTTCAAGTGGCGGGAGGGCCAGTAACGAGCAGTACTTC.